These 2 T cell receptor beta chains share one sample of origin, sequenced in a study of prognosis after radiotherapy for stage I lung cancer. From genomic DNA, two-round multiplex PCR was used to amplify TCR beta CDR3. With primers specific to each TRBV and TRBJ gene, the first-round PCR was performed. TCRdb passed the multiplex PCR reads through MiXCR, listing each CDR3 protein once. The sample lists 10,000 to 15,000 distinct CDR3 sequences, approximately 45% occurring once. Specimen: PBMCs, collected before or after stereotactic body radiation therapy (not recorded which). These receptors came from a donor of 50 years or more with non-small cell lung cancer.

Many counts were recorded for this clonotype. The chain links TRBV11-2 to TRBJ2-7; D is perhaps TRBD2 (5 bases). From germline, CDR1 is SGHAT and CDR2 FQNNGV. V dropped 5 bases and J dropped 5 bases, with 13 bases sitting between them. The CDR3 extends over 13 amino acids. The CDR3 nucleotides are TGTGCCAGCAGCCTCCCAGGTAGCGACGAGCAGTACTTC. It specifies CASSLPGSDEQYF.

A single count supports this clonotype. This rearrangement joins TRBV6-8 to TRBJ2-3; weak D call: TRBD2 (6 bases). The germline gives CDR1 MNHGY, CDR2 SAAAGT. This CDR3 has 15 residues. V lost 4 bases to trimming and J lost 3 bases, with 14 bases between them. Here the CDR3 reads CASSCRGRGTDTQYF. In DNA, the CDR3 is TGTGCCAGCAGTTGTCGGGGGAGAGGAACAGATACGCAGTATTTT.